This entry lists 24 T cell receptor beta chains sequenced from one sample in a study of neoadjuvant nivolumab and ipilimumab in lung cancer. Profiling relied on immunoSEQ multiplex PCR, and the TCRdb table lists in-frame clones only, not all of them. Of some 26,000 clones listed, 80% to 85% were seen once; the top ten hold 7.5% to 10%. Sequenced material: tumor tissue, taken after neoadjuvant nivolumab, alone or with ipilimumab, at or shortly before surgery. All receptors come from an adult with non-small cell lung cancer.

V is TRBV2 and J is TRBJ2-1; 9 bases match TRBD2. The CDR3 spans 13 residues. Germline V gives CDR1 SNHLY, CDR2 FYNNEI. V was clipped by 8 bases and J by 4 bases; unmatched bases: 3. CDR3 protein: CASSSGDYNEQFF. Here the CDR3 DNA reads TGTGCCAGCTCTAGCGGGGATTACAATGAGCAGTTCTTC.

The chain couples TRBV6-1 to TRBJ1-1; 9 bases are shared with TRBD1. Trimming took 5 bases from V and 1 from J; bases not matched to a gene: 5. The germline CDR1 and CDR2 sequences are MNHNS and SASEGT. CDR3 length: 15 amino acids. This CDR3 is CASSRTGVPNTEAFF. The CDR3 DNA reads TGTGCCAGCAGTAGGACAGGGGTCCCGAACACTGAAGCTTTCTTT.

The chain couples TRBV4-1 to TRBJ2-7, with 10 nucleotides matching TRBD2. The germline V gene has CDR1 MGHRA and CDR2 YSYEKL. The length of the CDR3 is 16 residues. V dropped 0 bases and J dropped 4; count of bases not matched to a gene: 6. The DNA of the CDR3 is TGCGCCAGCAGCCAAGATAGAAGGACTAGCGGATACGAGCAGTACTTC. Its translation: CASSQDRRTSGYEQYF.

J is TRBJ2-3 and V is TRBV5-1, with 14 bases that match TRBD2. CDR1 and CDR2 (germline): SGHRS, YFSETQ. The ends lost 4 bases at V and 1 base at J; junction bases unmatched: 2. The length of the CDR3 is 16 residues. The CDR3 loop is CASSKGLAGGTDTQYF. The CDR3 region has the DNA TGCGCCAGCAGCAAGGGACTAGCGGGAGGCACAGATACGCAGTATTTT.

This clone was counted once. The V and J genes are TRBV29-1 and TRBJ2-7; the match to TRBD1 covers 10 bases. Germline values: CDR1 SQVTM, CDR2 ANQGSEA. The V segment lost 1 base and the J segment 6 bases; nucleotides outside the gene matches: 6. This CDR3 has 14 amino acids. CDR3 sequence reads: CSVEGGTGAIEQYF. CDR3 nucleotides: TGCAGCGTTGAAGGAGGGACAGGGGCGATCGAGCAGTACTTC.

The chain carries TRBV10-3 and TRBJ2-1; 11 bases agree with TRBD2. This CDR3 has 16 amino acids. Germline CDR1 is ENHRY and CDR2 is SYGVKD. The V gene end was trimmed by 6 bases and the J gene end by 0 bases; junction bases not matched to a gene: 4. CDR3 DNA: TGTGCCATCAGCTCGACTAGCGGGGCCTCCTACAATGAGCAGTTCTTC. It is translated as CAISSTSGASYNEQFF.

The table lists this clone with a count of one. The chain joins TRBV5-1 to TRBJ2-7; 11 nucleotides agree with TRBD1. Germline V CDR1 and CDR2: SGHRS, YFSETQ. The CDR3 spans 15 residues. V was clipped by 4 bases and J by 2 bases; unmatched bases: 5. This CDR3 is CASSKGQGEPYEQYF. DNA of the CDR3: TGCGCCAGCAGCAAGGGACAGGGGGAACCCTACGAGCAGTACTTC. The variable domain in full, completed from reference TRBV5-1 and TRBJ2-7, reads KAGVTQTPRYLIKTRGQQVTLSCSPISGHRSVSWYQQTPGQGLQFLFEYFSETQRNKGNFPGRFSGRQFSNSRSEMNVSTLELGDSALYLCASSKGQGEPYEQYFGPGTRLTVT.

This rearrangement joins TRBV6-6 to TRBJ2-7, with TRBD2 as a possible D gene (5 bases). The CDR3 contains 15 residues. Germline V gives CDR1 MNHNY, CDR2 SVGAGI (reference sequence). Between the trimmed V and J ends, which lost 7 bases and 6 bases, there was a span of 22 bases. The CDR3 nucleotides read TGTGCCAGCACCGTAACTGCGCGGGCAGGCTCCGAGCAGTACTTC. Translation: CASTVTARAGSEQYF.

V usage is TRBV2 and J usage is TRBJ1-3, with TRBD1 matching 7 bases. Germline assignment: CDR1 SNHLY and CDR2 FYNNEI. V was pared by 7 bases and J by 2 bases, with 2 bases of the junction left unmatched. This CDR3 is 13 amino acids long. The CDR3 spells CASIQGAGNTIYF. The CDR3 coding sequence is TGTGCCAGCATTCAGGGGGCTGGAAACACCATATATTTT.

This clone was seen a few times. V gene TRBV5-1 combines with J gene TRBJ1-2; D not resolved. Germline V gene sequence: CDR1 SGHRS, CDR2 YFSETQ. V dropped 0 bases and J dropped 1 base, with 4 bases sitting between them. This CDR3 region has 13 residues. DNA for the CDR3: TGCGCCAGCAGCTTGGGCGGTAACTATGGCTACACCTTC. Translation gives CASSLGGNYGYTF.

The chain joins TRBV28 to TRBJ2-7; the D gene is possibly TRBD1 (7 bases). The CDR3 length is 14 residues. The V gene lost 6 bases and the J gene lost 1 base, with 13 bases spanning the gap. Germline V gives CDR1 MDHEN, CDR2 SYDVKM. The DNA for the CDR3 is TGTGCCAGCAGACCAGGGGGGACTTCCTACGAGCAGTACTTC. The encoded protein is CASRPGGTSYEQYF.

The V call is TRBV19, the J call TRBJ1-4, with D tentatively TRBD1 (5 bases). Deletions cut 7 bases from V and 8 bases from J, with 8 bases between. In germline, CDR1 is LNHDA, CDR2 SQIVND (reference sequence). This CDR3 comprises 11 residues. The CDR3 reads CASTGVEKLFF. CDR3 sequence (DNA): TGTGCCAGTACGGGGGTCGAAAAACTGTTTTTT.

The chain combines TRBV19 with TRBJ1-2; weak D call: TRBD1 (5 bases). Trimming removed 5 bases at V and 2 bases at J, with 21 bases between. Germline V gene lookup returns CDR1 LNHDA and CDR2 SQIVND (reference sequence). The CDR3 covers 17 residues. CDR3 coding DNA: TGTGCCAGTAGTCTAGCCGGGACCGCCTTCCCGAACTATGGCTACACCTTC. It specifies CASSLAGTAFPNYGYTF.

The chain has TRBV5-5 and TRBJ2-3; 13 bases are a match to TRBD2. This CDR3 comprises 14 residues. In germline, CDR1 is SGHKS, CDR2 YYEKEE (reference sequence). J was trimmed by 6 bases and V by 2 bases; bases with no gene match: 0. Here the CDR3 DNA reads TGTGCCAGCAGCTTACTAGCGGGAGGGGATACGCAGTATTTT. Translated: CASSLLAGGDTQYF.

The rearrangement links TRBV13 to TRBJ1-3; 9 bases are shared with TRBD1. The V segment lost 4 bases and the J segment 5 bases; nucleotides outside the gene matches: 3. This CDR3 is built from 14 residues. CDR1 and CDR2 (germline): PRHDT, FYEKMQ (reference sequence). CDR3 amino acids: CASSWTGDRNTIYF. The CDR3 nucleotides are TGTGCCAGCAGCTGGACAGGGGACCGAAACACCATATATTTT. The entire variable domain, with the rest obtained from reference TRBV13 and TRBJ1-3, is as follows: AAGVIQSPRHLIKEKRETATLKCYPIPRHDTVYWYQQGPGQDPQFLISFYEKMQSDKGSIPDRFSAQQFSDYHSELNMSSLELGDSALYFCASSWTGDRNTIYFGEGSWLTVV.

The rearrangement uses TRBV10-2 and TRBJ1-5; D uncertain. This CDR3 has 14 amino acids. Germline-derived CDR1 and CDR2 are WSHSY and SAAADI. Trimming took off 2 bases at V and 2 bases at J, with 7 bases between the two ends. Written as DNA, the CDR3 is TGCGCCAGCAGTGAGCGTTTGGGCAATCAGCCCCAGCATTTT. Residues: CASSERLGNQPQHF.

The chain couples TRBV15 to TRBJ1-4; no definite D call. Germline loops: CDR1 LNHNV, CDR2 YYDKDF (reference sequence). V was pared by 0 bases and J by 8 bases, with 13 bases between. This CDR3 spans 15 amino acids. The CDR3 coding sequence is TGTGCCACCAGCAGAGATAAGGAGGCGTGGGAAAAACTGTTTTTT. It encodes CATSRDKEAWEKLFF.

As to this clone: This CDR3 is also generated by other DNA sequences in the sample. The CDR3 bases are TGTGCCAGTAGTCCCCGGACAGACAATCAGCCCCAGCATTTT. This sequence encodes CASSPRTDNQPQHF. The chain has TRBV19 and TRBJ1-5, with TRBD1 as a possible D gene (6 bases). V was clipped by 5 bases and J by 3 bases, with 11 bases between them. This CDR3 contains 14 residues. Germline CDR1 is LNHDA and CDR2 is SQIVND (reference sequence).

J is TRBJ1-1 and V is TRBV25-1; 7 bases line up with TRBD1. The germline CDR1 and CDR2 sequences are MGHDK and SYGVNS. The CDR3 runs 13 residues. V dropped 7 bases and J dropped 5; count of bases not matched to a gene: 7. DNA of the CDR3: TGTGCCAGCATTACTCAGGGGGTGACTGAAGCTTTCTTT. Its translation is CASITQGVTEAFF.

The chain has TRBV5-1 and TRBJ1-1; possibly TRBD1 for D (5 bases). CDR1 is SGHRS and CDR2 is YFSETQ in the germline V gene. The length of the CDR3 is 15 residues. V was cut by 0 bases and J by 1 base, with 10 bases left in between. CDR3 in DNA: TGCGCCAGCAGCTTGGAATCAGGGACGAACACTGAAGCTTTCTTT. The encoded protein is CASSLESGTNTEAFF.

The CDR3 nucleotides read TGTGCCAGCAGTTATTTGACAGGGGAAGAGACCCAGTACTTC. It translates to CASSYLTGEETQYF. This rearrangement joins TRBV11-2 to TRBJ2-5; 8 bases fit TRBD1. Germline CDR1 is SGHAT and CDR2 is FQNNGV. The J segment lost 3 bases and the V segment lost 6 bases, leaving 6 bases of the junction unmatched. The CDR3 spans 14 residues.

The chain uses TRBV7-9 and TRBJ2-5, with 9 bases identical to TRBD2. The V gene's germline CDR1 is SEHNR and CDR2 FQNEAQ (reference sequence). The CDR3 length is 17 residues. The trim removed 5 bases at V and 2 bases at J, leaving 12 bases unmatched. The CDR3 DNA is TGTGCCAGCAGCCCGCCGGGACTAGCTATTAGGCAAGAGACCCAGTACTTC. As protein: CASSPPGLAIRQETQYF.

The chain combines TRBV7-9 with TRBJ2-3; weak D call: TRBD1 (5 bases). Trimming pared 3 bases from V and 2 bases from J, leaving 12 bases between. Per the germline V gene, CDR1 is SEHNR and CDR2 is FQNEAQ (reference sequence). The CDR3 sequence is 15 residues long. CDR3 in amino acids: CASSLVQGITDTQYF. Written as DNA, the CDR3 is TGTGCCAGCAGCTTGGTCCAGGGAATCACAGATACGCAGTATTTT.

The chain is built from TRBV19 and TRBJ2-4; 9 bases are shared with TRBD2. In germline, CDR1 is LNHDA, CDR2 SQIVND (reference sequence). The CDR3 totals 14 residues. Trimming cost V 5 bases and J 8 bases; bases outside gene matches: 7. Here the CDR3 DNA reads TGTGCCAGTAGTCCGGTAGCGGGAGTAGACATTCAGTACTTC. Translated: CASSPVAGVDIQYF.